Presented here are 17 T cell receptor beta chains from one specimen sequenced in a study of T-cell memory formation after mild COVID-19. TCRdb fed the 5' RACE reads into MiXCR, producing one record per CDR3 protein. The table shows about 430,000 distinct CDR3 sequences, with 20% to 25% occurring only once. The sequencing input was PBMCs or a T cell subset sorted from them (not recorded which). Source of these receptors: an adult woman who had mild COVID-19 (a few samples of this study predate the infection). Cell type and time point are not known.

This clonotype was counted only a few times. The chain uses TRBV29-1 and TRBJ2-7; maybe TRBD1 (6 bases). The V gene's germline CDR1 is SQVTM and CDR2 ANQGSEA. This CDR3 region has 14 residues. Between the trimmed V and J ends, which lost 6 bases and 0 bases, there was a span of 15 bases. This CDR3 is CSVPRGVGSYEQYF. The CDR3 DNA sequence: TGCAGCGTGCCCAGGGGCGTGGGCTCCTACGAGCAGTACTTC.

The genes are TRBV7-9 and TRBJ2-1; D ambiguous. V was shortened by 6 bases and J by 0 bases, with 15 bases between the two germline ends. The CDR3 is 16 residues long. The V gene's germline CDR1 is SEHNR and CDR2 FQNEAQ (reference sequence). The CDR3: CASRERSSSSYNEQFF. The DNA for the CDR3 is TGTGCCAGCAGGGAAAGGAGCTCCTCCTCCTACAATGAGCAGTTCTTC.

The table lists this clonotype with a few counts. The rearrangement links TRBV7-3 to TRBJ2-3, with TRBD1 identical over 12 bases. Per the germline V gene, CDR1 is SGHTA and CDR2 is FQGTGA. The CDR3 runs to 17 residues. Trimming removed 1 base from V and 0 bases from J; junction bases left unmatched: 2. The CDR3: CASSLMGQGASTDTQYF. In DNA, the CDR3 is TGTGCCAGCAGCTTAATGGGACAGGGGGCGAGCACAGATACGCAGTATTTT.

The V and J genes are TRBV6-5 and TRBJ2-5; 7 bases map to TRBD2. V was pared by 6 bases and J by 0 bases, with 4 bases of the junction left unmatched. The CDR3 totals 14 residues. Germline CDR1 MNHEY, CDR2 SVGAGI. The CDR3 loop is CASRLAVYQETQYF. CDR3 nucleotide sequence: TGTGCCAGCAGGCTAGCGGTTTACCAAGAGACCCAGTACTTC.

This clonotype occurred a few times. The rearrangement uses TRBV7-2 and TRBJ2-3; D is possibly TRBD1 or TRBD2 (7 bases each). Trimming removed 5 bases from V and 1 base from J, with 16 bases in between. Germline CDR1 reads SGHTA; CDR2 reads FQGNSA. CDR3 size: 16 residues. Written as DNA, the CDR3 is TGTGCCAGCAGCCGTAGCAGGGGGGGGCGCACAGATACGCAGTATTTT. Translated, it gives CASSRSRGGRTDTQYF.

Only a few counts were recorded for this clonotype. The chain recombines TRBV5-1 with TRBJ2-7; maybe TRBD1 (5 bases). CDR1 and CDR2 (germline): SGHRS, YFSETQ. The CDR3 has 14 amino acids. Trimming removed 4 bases at V and 4 bases at J, with 15 bases between. Here the CDR3 DNA reads TGCGCCAGCAGCGCTCCAGGGTCGCCTTACGAGCAGTACTTC. The encoded protein is CASSAPGSPYEQYF.

The chain couples TRBV7-3 to TRBJ2-2, with a tentative D call TRBD2 (7 bases). Per the germline V gene, CDR1 is SGHTA and CDR2 is FQGTGA. The CDR3 covers 17 residues. The ends were cut back, 6 bases at V and 6 bases at J, with 23 bases in the middle. The CDR3 DNA reads TGTGCCAGCAGTCCGACCGGGGGGCCGCTGGTGGCCGGGGAGCTGTTTTTT. Its protein product is CASSPTGGPLVAGELFF. Using reference TRBV7-3 and TRBJ2-2 for the parts outside the CDR3, the full variable domain is GAGVSQTPSNKVTEKGKYVELRCDPISGHTALYWYRQSLGQGPEFLIYFQGTGAADDSGLPNDRFFAVRPEGSVSTLKIQRTERGDSAVYLCASSPTGGPLVAGELFFGEGSRLTVL.

This clonotype was found a few times. This sequence joins TRBV2 and TRBJ2-7; the D is unclear. Trimming took off 4 bases at V and 4 bases at J, with 5 bases between the two ends. The CDR3 has 11 residues. The germline CDR1 and CDR2 sequences are SNHLY and FYNNEI. In DNA, the CDR3 is TGTGCCAGCAGTGTAAAATACGAGCAGTACTTC. This codes for CASSVKYEQYF.

This clonotype was seen more than once but under ten times. The chain carries TRBV5-1 and TRBJ2-1; tentatively, D is TRBD1 (5 bases). This CDR3 is 15 amino acids long. The V gene's germline CDR1 is SGHRS and CDR2 YFSETQ. V dropped 2 bases and J dropped 5 bases, with 14 bases sitting between them. The CDR3 region has the DNA TGCGCCAGCAGCTTCCAACGGCAGGGAAACAATGAGCAGTTCTTC. This gives the protein CASSFQRQGNNEQFF.

The gene calls are TRBV9 and TRBJ2-2; 10 bases agree with TRBD1. After removal of 4 bases from V and 0 bases from J, the junction contained 6 bases not matched to a gene. This CDR3 spans 17 amino acids. Germline V gene sequence: CDR1 SGDLS, CDR2 YYNGEE. CDR3 bases: TGTGCCAGCAGCCTTCTGGGACAGGGGACGAACACCGGGGAGCTGTTTTTT. Amino acid sequence: CASSLLGQGTNTGELFF.

This clonotype was seen many times. The genes are TRBV5-1 and TRBJ2-3, with D unclear. With 0 bases removed from V and 1 base from J, the gap between germline ends came to 15 bases. The CDR3 runs to 17 residues. Germline V gene data show CDR1 as SGHRS and CDR2 as YFSETQ. The chain's CDR3 is CASSLVWRPAGTDTQYF. CDR3 in DNA: TGCGCCAGCAGCTTGGTTTGGCGCCCCGCTGGCACAGATACGCAGTATTTT.

This clonotype showed up just a few times. The genes are TRBV24-1 and TRBJ2-1; D possibly corresponds to TRBD1 (6 bases). Germline lookup yields CDR1 KGHDR and CDR2 SFDVKD. V was shortened by 0 bases and J by 2 bases, with 10 bases between the two germline ends. The CDR3 runs to 16 residues. DNA for the CDR3: TGTGCCACCAGTGATTTGGAGGGGGTTCCCTACAATGAGCAGTTCTTC. Translating gives CATSDLEGVPYNEQFF.

The chain recombines TRBV27 with TRBJ2-5; 10 nucleotides match TRBD1. With 6 bases clipped from V and 1 base from J, the junction kept 8 bases outside the gene matches. This CDR3 contains 16 residues. Germline CDR1 is MNHEY and CDR2 is SMNVEV (reference sequence). Here the CDR3 reads CASSPGQGLGQETQYF. Written as DNA, the CDR3 is TGTGCCAGCAGCCCGGGACAGGGGTTGGGCCAAGAGACCCAGTACTTC.

This clonotype was detected only a few times. CDR3 region: CASSPTGWSEAFF. The CDR3 bases are TGCGCCAGCAGCCCGACGGGGTGGAGTGAAGCTTTCTTT. This sequence joins TRBV5-1 and TRBJ1-1; unclear D gene. The V gene lost 4 bases and the J gene lost 7 bases, with 14 bases spanning the gap. This CDR3 has 13 residues. Germline V gene lookup returns CDR1 SGHRS and CDR2 YFSETQ.

This clonotype was seen at least ten times. The chain links TRBV12-3 or TRBV12-4 to TRBJ2-3; 7 bases are a match to TRBD2. Trimming removed 5 bases from V and 11 bases from J; junction bases left unmatched: 7. The CDR3 sequence is 12 residues long. CDR3 region: CASSPRSGKQYF. The CDR3 DNA is TGTGCCAGCAGTCCGAGGAGCGGGAAGCAGTATTTT.

The chain links TRBV12-3 or TRBV12-4 to TRBJ2-3; tentatively, D is TRBD2 (5 bases). V lost 7 bases and J lost 8, with 13 bases in between. This CDR3 has 12 amino acids. CDR3 in DNA: TGTGCCAGCATGGGAAGAGGAGGTACGCAGTATTTT. Protein: CASMGRGGTQYF.

This clonotype was counted ten times or more. The J gene is TRBJ1-2, the V gene TRBV5-1, with 11 bases matching TRBD1. Per the germline V gene, CDR1 is SGHRS and CDR2 is YFSETQ. J lost 3 bases, V lost 8 bases, and 3 bases had no gene match. The CDR3 is 13 residues long. In DNA form, the CDR3 reads TGCGCCAGTCGGACAGGGGGCGACTATGGCTACACCTTC. Its protein product is CASRTGGDYGYTF.